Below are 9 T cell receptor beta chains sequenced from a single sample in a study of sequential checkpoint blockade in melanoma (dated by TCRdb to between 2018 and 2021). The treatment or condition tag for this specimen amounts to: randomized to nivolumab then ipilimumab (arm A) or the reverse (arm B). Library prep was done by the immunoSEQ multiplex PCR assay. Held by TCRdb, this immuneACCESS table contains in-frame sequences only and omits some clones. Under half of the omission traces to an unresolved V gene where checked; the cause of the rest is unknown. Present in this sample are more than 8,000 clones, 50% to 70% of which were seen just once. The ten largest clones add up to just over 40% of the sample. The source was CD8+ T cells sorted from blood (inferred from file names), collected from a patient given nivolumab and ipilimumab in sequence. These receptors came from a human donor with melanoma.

CDR3 loop: CASSLRGRNQPQHF. DNA for the CDR3: TGTGCCAGCAGTTTAAGGGGGCGGAATCAGCCCCAGCATTTT. The chain uses TRBV27 and TRBJ1-5; TRBD1 matches 7 bases. The CDR3 length is 14 residues. Germline-derived CDR1 and CDR2 are MNHEY and SMNVEV (reference sequence). The V and J ends lost 2 bases and 4 bases, in that order; junction bases with no gene match: 2.

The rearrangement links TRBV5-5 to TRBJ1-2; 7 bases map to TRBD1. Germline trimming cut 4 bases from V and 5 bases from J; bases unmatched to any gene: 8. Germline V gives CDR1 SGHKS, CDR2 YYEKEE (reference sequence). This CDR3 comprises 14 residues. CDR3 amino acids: CASSTGQEAYGYTF. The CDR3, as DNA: TGTGCCAGCAGCACCGGACAGGAAGCTTATGGCTACACCTTC.

CDR3 region: CAWSVSNPAPYGYTF. The CDR3 nucleotides read TGTGCCTGGAGTGTATCTAATCCCGCCCCCTATGGCTACACCTTC. The chain couples TRBV30 to TRBJ1-2; unclear D gene. The CDR3 runs 15 residues. CDR1 and CDR2 from the germline V gene are GTSNPN and SVGIG (reference sequence). V was clipped by 0 bases and J by 4 bases, with 15 bases between them.

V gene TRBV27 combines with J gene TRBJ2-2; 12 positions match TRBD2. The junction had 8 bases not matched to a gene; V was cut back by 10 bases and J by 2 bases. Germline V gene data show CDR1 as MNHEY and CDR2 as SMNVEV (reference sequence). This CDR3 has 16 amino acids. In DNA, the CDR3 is TGTGCCACGCGACTAGCGGGGGCCCCCAACACCGGGGAGCTGTTTTTT. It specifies CATRLAGAPNTGELFF.

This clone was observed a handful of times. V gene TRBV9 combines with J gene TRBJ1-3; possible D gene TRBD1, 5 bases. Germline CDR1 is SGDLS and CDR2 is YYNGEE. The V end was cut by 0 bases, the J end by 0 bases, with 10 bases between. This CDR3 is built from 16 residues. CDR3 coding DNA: TGTGCCAGCAGCGTAGGGTACAGGAGCTCTGGAAACACCATATATTTT. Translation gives CASSVGYRSSGNTIYF. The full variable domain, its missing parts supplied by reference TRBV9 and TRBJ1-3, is DSGVTQTPKHLITATGQRVTLRCSPRSGDLSVYWYQQSLDQGLQFLIQYYNGEERAKGNILERFSAQQFPDLHSELNLSSLELGDSALYFCASSVGYRSSGNTIYFGEGSWLTVV.

DNA of the CDR3: TGTGCCAGCAGTGACCTCTACGAGCAGTACTTC. It translates to CASSDLYEQYF. The chain couples TRBV6-1 to TRBJ2-7; no firm D call. CDR1 is MNHNS and CDR2 is SASEGT in the germline V gene. The CDR3 contains 11 residues. V lost 3 bases, J lost 3 bases, and 3 bases lay in between.

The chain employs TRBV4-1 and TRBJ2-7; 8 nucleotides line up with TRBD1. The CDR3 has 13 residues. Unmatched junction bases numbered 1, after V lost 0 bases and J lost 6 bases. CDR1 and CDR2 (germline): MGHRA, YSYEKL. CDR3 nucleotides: TGCGCCAGCAGCCAAGAGACAGGGGCCGAGCAGTACTTC. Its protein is CASSQETGAEQYF.

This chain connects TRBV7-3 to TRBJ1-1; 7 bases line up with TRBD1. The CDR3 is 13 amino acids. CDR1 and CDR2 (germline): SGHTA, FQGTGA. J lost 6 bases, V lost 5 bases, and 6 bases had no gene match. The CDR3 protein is CASSAKGGPEAFF. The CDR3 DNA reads TGTGCCAGCAGCGCGAAAGGGGGCCCTGAAGCTTTCTTT.

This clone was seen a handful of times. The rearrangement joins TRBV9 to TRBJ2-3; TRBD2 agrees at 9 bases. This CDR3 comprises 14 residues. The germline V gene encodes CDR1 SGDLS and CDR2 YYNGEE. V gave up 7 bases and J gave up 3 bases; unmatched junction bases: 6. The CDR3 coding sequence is TGTGCCAGCGGGGGCGGGGGGGGAACAGATACGCAGTATTTT. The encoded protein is CASGGGGGTDTQYF.